This T cell receptor (beta chain) came from a study of blood T cell repertoires in COVID-19. Study details: COVID-19 samples from acute and convalescent phases originated in the United States, Italy and Spain. The analysed material was cDNA or gDNA that came from T cells, B-cell-depleted T cells, or PBMCs.

Germline assignment: CDR1 ENHRY and CDR2 SYGVKD. The CDR3 runs to 15 residues. V lost 2 bases and J 3 bases, leaving 14 bases between the germline ends. Under the authors' procedure: Amplified reference gene primers provided the basis for estimating nucleated cell counts. Sequencing used immunoSEQ multiplex PCR; TCRdb keeps in-frame clones, though not all of them. That table is the source of V, J and clone size, and D and trimming were worked out from the DNA. The sample gives roughly 140,000 clones, 65% to 90% of which show up once; just under 3% is in the top ten. The chain has TRBV10-3 and TRBJ2-7, with a possible D match to TRBD1 (5 bases). The TCR sequence derives from a man aged 45-60 years with acute or convalescent COVID-19. Specimen: peripheral blood. CDR3 residues: CAISEGEWQGYEQYF. The CDR3 DNA follows: TGTGCCATCAGTGAGGGTGAGTGGCAGGGCTACGAGCAGTACTTC.